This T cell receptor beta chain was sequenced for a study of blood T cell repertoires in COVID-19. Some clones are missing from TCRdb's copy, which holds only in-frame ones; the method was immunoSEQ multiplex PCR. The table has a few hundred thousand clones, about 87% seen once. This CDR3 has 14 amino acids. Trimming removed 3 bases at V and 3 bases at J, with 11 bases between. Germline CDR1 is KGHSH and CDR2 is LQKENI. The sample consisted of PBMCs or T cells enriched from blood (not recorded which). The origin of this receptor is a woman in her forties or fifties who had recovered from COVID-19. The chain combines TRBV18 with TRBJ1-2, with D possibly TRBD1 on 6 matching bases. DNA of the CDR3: TGTGCCAGCTCACCGTCAACAGGGTACTATGGCTACACCTTC. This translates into CASSPSTGYYGYTF.